The clone carrying this T cell receptor (beta chain) appeared a few times. The antigen remains undetermined. The source of the sample is a study of T cell repertoires in cytomegalovirus infection. As for the study in general: From public TCR beta signatures came an indication of both CMV infection and matching HLA type.

Broader study findings: Dominating the ex vivo response were TCR beta clonotypes that were CMV-specific and HLA-C-restricted.

CDR1 is MNHNS and CDR2 is SASEGT in the germline V gene. CDR3 length equals 14 residues. V lost 0 bases, J lost 6 bases, and 11 bases lay in between. One entry per CDR3 protein results from TCRdb running MiXCR on the reads. Counted here are fewer than 350,000 distinct CDR3 sequences, 25% to 30% occurring once; the ten biggest clones make up approximately 20%. The starting material was cultured PBMCs, obtained from culture after CMV antigen stimulation. The TCR was taken from a human donor in good health (CMV status not recorded). Some clones in this sample may be carry-over from other donors' samples. The chain links TRBV6-1 to TRBJ2-5; D is perhaps TRBD1 or TRBD2 (5 bases each). In DNA form, the CDR3 reads TGTGCCAGCAGTGAAGCGCTAGGGACCCAGACCCAGTACTTC. This encodes CASSEALGTQTQYF.